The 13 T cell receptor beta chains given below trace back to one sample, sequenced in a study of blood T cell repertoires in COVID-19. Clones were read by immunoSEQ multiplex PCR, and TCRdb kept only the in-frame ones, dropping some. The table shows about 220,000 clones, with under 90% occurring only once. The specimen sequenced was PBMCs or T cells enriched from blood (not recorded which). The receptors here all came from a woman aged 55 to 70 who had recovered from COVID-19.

The DNA for the CDR3 is TGCGCCAGCAGCTTACTGACTAGCGGGAGGGCCGGAGAGACCCAGTACTTC. Encoded protein: CASSLLTSGRAGETQYF. The chain employs TRBV5-1 and TRBJ2-5; TRBD2 matches 14 bases. Per the germline V gene, CDR1 is SGHRS and CDR2 is YFSETQ. Trimming removed 2 bases from V and 4 bases from J; junction bases left unmatched: 7. The CDR3 has 17 amino acids.

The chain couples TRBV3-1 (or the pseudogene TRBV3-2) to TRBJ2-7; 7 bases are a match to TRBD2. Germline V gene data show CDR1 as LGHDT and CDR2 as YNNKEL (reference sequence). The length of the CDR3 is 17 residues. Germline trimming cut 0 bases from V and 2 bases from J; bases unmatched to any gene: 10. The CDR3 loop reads CASSQDTSASPAYEQYF. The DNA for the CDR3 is TGTGCCAGCAGCCAAGATACTAGCGCCTCTCCGGCCTACGAGCAGTACTTC.

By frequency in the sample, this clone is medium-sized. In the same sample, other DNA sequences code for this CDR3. The chain's CDR3 is CATSRGGGPQPQHF. The CDR3, as DNA: TGTGCCACCAGCAGGGGCGGAGGGCCCCAGCCCCAGCATTTT. V and J are TRBV15 and TRBJ1-5; D is unclear. Per the germline V gene, CDR1 is LNHNV and CDR2 is YYDKDF (reference sequence). V dropped 3 bases and J dropped 7 bases, with 13 bases sitting between them. The CDR3 loop spans 14 amino acids.

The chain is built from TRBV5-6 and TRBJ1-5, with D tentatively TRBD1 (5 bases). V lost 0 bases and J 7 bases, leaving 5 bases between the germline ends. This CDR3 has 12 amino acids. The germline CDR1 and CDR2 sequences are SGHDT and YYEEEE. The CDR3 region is CASSLEGQPQHF. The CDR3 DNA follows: TGTGCCAGCAGCTTGGAGGGGCAGCCCCAGCATTTT.

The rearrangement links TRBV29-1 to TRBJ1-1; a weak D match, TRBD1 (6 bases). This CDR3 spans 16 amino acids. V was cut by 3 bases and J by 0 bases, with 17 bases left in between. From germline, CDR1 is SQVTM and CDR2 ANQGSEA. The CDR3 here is CSVEASGGRMNTEAFF. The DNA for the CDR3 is TGCAGCGTTGAGGCTTCTGGGGGCAGGATGAACACTGAAGCTTTCTTT.

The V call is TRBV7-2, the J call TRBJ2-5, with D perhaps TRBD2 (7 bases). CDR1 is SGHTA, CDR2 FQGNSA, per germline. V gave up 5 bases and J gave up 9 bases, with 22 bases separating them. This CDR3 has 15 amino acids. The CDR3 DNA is TGTGCCAGCAGCCTGGGAACTAGGGGGGGACGGGCCCAGTACTTC. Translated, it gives CASSLGTRGGRAQYF.

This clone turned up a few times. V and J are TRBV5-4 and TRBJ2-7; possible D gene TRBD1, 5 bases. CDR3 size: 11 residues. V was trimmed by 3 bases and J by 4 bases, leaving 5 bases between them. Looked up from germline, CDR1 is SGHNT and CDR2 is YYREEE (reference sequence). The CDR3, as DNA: TGTGCCAGCAGCTCAGGGTACGAGCAGTACTTC. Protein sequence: CASSSGYEQYF.

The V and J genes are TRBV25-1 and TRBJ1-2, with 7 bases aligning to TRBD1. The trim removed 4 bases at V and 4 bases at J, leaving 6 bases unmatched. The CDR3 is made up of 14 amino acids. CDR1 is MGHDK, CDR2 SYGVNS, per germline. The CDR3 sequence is CASSVGGQFYGYTF. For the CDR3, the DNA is TGTGCCAGCAGTGTGGGGGGACAGTTCTATGGCTACACCTTC.

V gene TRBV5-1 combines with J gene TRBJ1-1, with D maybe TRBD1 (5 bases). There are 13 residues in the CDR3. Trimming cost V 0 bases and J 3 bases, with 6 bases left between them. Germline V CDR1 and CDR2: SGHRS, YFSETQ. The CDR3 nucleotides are TGCGCCAGCAGCTTGGTCAGGGACACTGAAGCTTTCTTT. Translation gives CASSLVRDTEAFF.

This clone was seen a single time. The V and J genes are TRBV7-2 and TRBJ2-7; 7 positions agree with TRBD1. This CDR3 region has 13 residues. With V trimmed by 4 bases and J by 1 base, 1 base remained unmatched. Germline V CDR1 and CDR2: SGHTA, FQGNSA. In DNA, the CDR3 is TGTGCCAGCAGCTCGGGACAGTCCTACGAGCAGTACTTC. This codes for CASSSGQSYEQYF.

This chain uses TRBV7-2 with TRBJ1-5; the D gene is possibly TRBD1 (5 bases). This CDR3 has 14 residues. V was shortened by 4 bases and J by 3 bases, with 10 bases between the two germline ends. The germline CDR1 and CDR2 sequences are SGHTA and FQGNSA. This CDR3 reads CASSSGPFNQPQHF. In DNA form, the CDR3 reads TGTGCCAGCAGCTCAGGGCCCTTCAATCAGCCCCAGCATTTT.

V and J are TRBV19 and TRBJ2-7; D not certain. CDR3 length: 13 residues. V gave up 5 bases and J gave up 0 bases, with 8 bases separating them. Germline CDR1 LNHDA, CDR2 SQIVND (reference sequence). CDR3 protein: CASSLSYSYEQYF. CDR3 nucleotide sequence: TGTGCCAGTAGTCTCAGTTACTCCTACGAGCAGTACTTC.

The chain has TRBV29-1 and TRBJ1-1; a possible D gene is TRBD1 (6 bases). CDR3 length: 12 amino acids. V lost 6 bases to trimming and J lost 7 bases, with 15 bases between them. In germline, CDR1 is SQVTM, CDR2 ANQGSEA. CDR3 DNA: TGCAGCGTCGTGACAGGAGCCGATGAAGCTTTCTTT. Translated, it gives CSVVTGADEAFF. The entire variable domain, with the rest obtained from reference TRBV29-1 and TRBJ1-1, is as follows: SAVISQKPSRDICQRGTSLTIQCQVDSQVTMMFWYRQQPGQSLTLIATANQGSEATYESGFVIDKFPISRPNLTFSTLTVSNMSPEDSSIYLCSVVTGADEAFFGQGTRLTVV.